This passage covers 29 T cell receptor beta chains from one sample sequenced in a study of blood T cell repertoires in COVID-19. The method was immunoSEQ multiplex PCR; TCRdb's version includes in-frame clones alone and lacks a portion of them. The data show under 200,000 clones, with 70% to 80% seen just once and 5.5% to 7% held by the top ten. The source material was peripheral blood. The receptors here all came from a woman in her thirties or forties with COVID-19, enrolled during active disease.

The chain employs TRBV11-1 and TRBJ2-5; D not resolved. Germline loops: CDR1 SGHAT, CDR2 FQDESV (reference sequence). The CDR3 consists of 13 residues. Trimming took off 7 bases at V and 0 bases at J, with 9 bases between the two ends. CDR3 loop: CASTDGYQETQYF. The CDR3 DNA reads as TGTGCCAGCACTGACGGGTACCAAGAGACCCAGTACTTC.

The rearrangement links TRBV3-1 (or the pseudogene TRBV3-2) to TRBJ1-5; 7 positions match TRBD1. This CDR3 is built from 14 residues. The germline V gene has CDR1 LGHDT and CDR2 YNNKEL (reference sequence). V lost 2 bases, J lost 9 bases, and 7 bases stayed unmatched. CDR3: CASSQYRQGTPQHF. The CDR3 DNA reads as TGTGCCAGCAGCCAATACCGACAGGGTACGCCCCAGCATTTT.

The V gene is TRBV7-9, the J gene TRBJ2-3, with TRBD2 matching over 10 bases. The V gene's germline CDR1 is SEHNR and CDR2 FQNEAQ (reference sequence). The CDR3 loop spans 16 amino acids. J lost 1 base, V lost 5 bases, and 6 bases had no gene match. The CDR3 here is CASSQGLAGGTDTQYF. CDR3 in DNA: TGTGCCAGCAGCCAGGGGCTAGCGGGGGGCACAGATACGCAGTATTTT.

This clone was observed once. The genes are TRBV6-5 and TRBJ1-3; a possible D gene is TRBD1 (5 bases). Looked up from germline, CDR1 is MNHEY and CDR2 is SVGAGI. V was clipped by 4 bases and J by 0 bases, with 10 bases between them. This CDR3 contains 15 residues. The CDR3 DNA is TGTGCCAGCAGTTCCCAGGACATCTCTGGAAACACCATATATTTT. It codes for CASSSQDISGNTIYF.

This chain connects TRBV7-2 to TRBJ2-7; 8 positions match TRBD1. After removal of 5 bases from V and 9 bases from J, the junction contained 9 bases not matched to a gene. Germline V gene sequence: CDR1 SGHTA, CDR2 FQGNSA. The CDR3 is 13 residues long. The CDR3 region has the DNA TGTGCCAGCAGCACCGGACAGGGTCCCGGGCAGTACTTC. Protein: CASSTGQGPGQYF.

This sequence joins TRBV5-5 and TRBJ1-1, with a weak D call TRBD1 (6 bases). Trimming cost V 4 bases and J 4 bases, with 14 bases left between them. Germline V lookup: CDR1 SGHKS, CDR2 YYEKEE (reference sequence). This CDR3 is 14 amino acids long. CDR3 loop: CASSPMRGFTEAFF. CDR3 in DNA: TGTGCCAGCAGCCCCATGAGGGGGTTCACTGAAGCTTTCTTT.

The genes are TRBV29-1 and TRBJ1-1; TRBD1 matches at 7 bases. The length of the CDR3 is 14 residues. Losses at the gene ends were 5 bases for V and 0 bases for J; bases not matched to a gene: 6. The V gene's germline CDR1 is SQVTM and CDR2 ANQGSEA. DNA for the CDR3: TGCAGCGTTAGGGACAGAGTAATGAACACTGAAGCTTTCTTT. Its protein is CSVRDRVMNTEAFF.

This sequence joins TRBV5-6 and TRBJ1-4, with D possibly matching TRBD1 (5 bases). Trimming shortened V by 0 bases and J by 3 bases, and 15 bases separated the two germline ends. This CDR3 spans 17 amino acids. In germline, CDR1 is SGHDT, CDR2 YYEEEE. CDR3 nucleotides: TGTGCCAGCAGCTTGGGGGCAGGGTTTCCGGCTAATGAAAAACTGTTTTTT. Translation gives CASSLGAGFPANEKLFF. Full variable domain (remainder filled in from reference TRBV5-6 and TRBJ1-4): DAGVTQSPTHLIKTRGQQVTLRCSPKSGHDTVSWYQQALGQGPQFIFQYYEEEERQRGNFPDRFSGHQFPNYSSELNVNALLLGDSALYLCASSLGAGFPANEKLFFGSGTQLSVL.

V and J are TRBV7-2 and TRBJ2-1; 7 positions agree with TRBD2. The ends lost 8 bases at V and 3 bases at J; junction bases unmatched: 7. This CDR3 contains 14 residues. Germline V lookup: CDR1 SGHTA, CDR2 FQGNSA. In DNA form, the CDR3 reads TGTGCCAGCCTTCCGGCGGGGGTCTACAATGAGCAGTTCTTC. As protein: CASLPAGVYNEQFF. Full variable domain (missing parts from reference TRBV7-2 and TRBJ2-1): GAGVSQSPSNKVTEKGKDVELRCDPISGHTALYWYRQSLGQGLEFLIYFQGNSAPDKSGLPSDRFSAERTGGSVSTLTIQRTQQEDSAVYLCASLPAGVYNEQFFGPGTRLTVL.

The rearrangement joins TRBV24-1 to TRBJ2-2; 8 bases fit TRBD1. The ends lost 9 bases at V and 2 bases at J; junction bases unmatched: 4. CDR1 is KGHDR, CDR2 SFDVKD, per germline. The CDR3 covers 14 residues. CDR3 in amino acids: CATGDRTNTGELFF. DNA of the CDR3: TGTGCCACCGGGGACAGGACCAACACCGGGGAGCTGTTTTTT.

The chain couples TRBV3-1 (or the pseudogene TRBV3-2) to TRBJ1-1; D is possibly TRBD1 (6 bases). The CDR3 runs 14 residues. With 9 bases removed from V and 1 base from J, the gap between germline ends came to 15 bases. Germline V gives CDR1 LGHDT, CDR2 YNNKEL (reference sequence). CDR3: CASGGQTANTEAFF. DNA of the CDR3: TGTGCCAGTGGCGGACAGACAGCGAACACTGAAGCTTTCTTT.

This clone was picked up a small number of times. The chain couples TRBV6-2 or TRBV6-3 to TRBJ1-1, with D possibly being TRBD1 (5 bases). Trimming removed 0 bases from V and 3 bases from J, with 8 bases in between. CDR1 MNHEY and CDR2 SVGEGT come from the germline V gene. The CDR3 contains 14 residues. This chain's CDR3 is CASSYSGADTEAFF. The CDR3 bases are TGTGCCAGCAGTTACTCTGGGGCAGACACTGAAGCTTTCTTT.

The genes are TRBV27 and TRBJ1-1; D possibly corresponds to TRBD1 (6 bases). The CDR3 length is 17 residues. The germline V and J ends were trimmed by 7 bases and 3 bases, with 24 bases remaining between them. CDR1 is MNHEY and CDR2 is SMNVEV in the germline V gene (reference sequence). The CDR3 DNA follows: TGTGCCAGCAACACCGGAGGCGCAGGGGTCCTCTACACTGAAGCTTTCTTT. Protein sequence: CASNTGGAGVLYTEAFF.

The gene calls are TRBV6-2 or TRBV6-3 and TRBJ2-7; D unresolved. CDR3 length equals 12 residues. Trimming took 3 bases from V and 3 from J, leaving 6 bases between them. The germline gives CDR1 MNHEY, CDR2 SVGEGT. The CDR3 sequence: CASSYNVYEQYF. In DNA, the CDR3 is TGTGCCAGCAGTTATAATGTCTACGAGCAGTACTTC.

J is TRBJ1-1 and V is TRBV9; D not resolved. Germline CDR1 SGDLS, CDR2 YYNGEE. The CDR3 consists of 14 residues. Deletions cut 3 bases from V and 1 base from J, with 10 bases between. The CDR3: CASSDLGGNTEAFF. CDR3 bases: TGTGCCAGCAGCGACCTGGGAGGGAACACTGAAGCTTTCTTT.

The V and J genes are TRBV3-1 (or the pseudogene TRBV3-2) and TRBJ1-2, with 11 bases matching TRBD1. V lost 5 bases and J lost 2; bases outside the gene matches: 13. This CDR3 is 18 amino acids long. Germline V gene data show CDR1 as LGHDT and CDR2 as YNNKEL (reference sequence). The CDR3 DNA reads TGTGCCAGCAGCTCCCGGGACAGGGGGGACAAGGGAAACTATGGCTACACCTTC. Translating gives CASSSRDRGDKGNYGYTF.

This clone was counted many times. V is TRBV6-6 and J is TRBJ1-5; D might be TRBD1 (6 bases). There are 13 residues in the CDR3. Germline V CDR1 and CDR2: MNHNY, SVGAGI (reference sequence). V shed 6 bases and J shed 7 bases, with 13 bases lying between them. The CDR3 DNA reads TGTGCCAGCAGCCCCGAGGGGGACCAGCCCCAGCATTTT. Translated, it gives CASSPEGDQPQHF.

The chain joins TRBV5-1 to TRBJ2-2; D call uncertain. In germline, CDR1 is SGHRS, CDR2 YFSETQ. The CDR3 has 13 amino acids. Trimming removed 3 bases at V and 2 bases at J, with 5 bases between. CDR3 amino acids: CASSSKNTGELFF. The CDR3 DNA reads TGCGCCAGCAGCTCAAAAAACACCGGGGAGCTGTTTTTT.

The V call is TRBV6-5, the J call TRBJ1-1, with D maybe TRBD1 (6 bases). Between the trimmed V and J ends, which lost 11 bases and 4 bases, there was a span of 11 bases. Germline-derived CDR1 and CDR2 are MNHEY and SVGAGI. The length of the CDR3 is 11 residues. The CDR3 nucleotides are TGTGCCCTGCAGGGGCGCACTGAAGCTTTCTTT. Its protein is CALQGRTEAFF.

The V gene is TRBV11-2, the J gene TRBJ1-1, with 8 bases fitting TRBD1. This CDR3 region has 13 residues. CDR1 and CDR2 (germline): SGHAT, FQNNGV. The ends lost 5 bases at V and 8 bases at J; junction bases unmatched: 7. CDR3 residues: CASSLTGEAEAFF. The CDR3 nucleotides read TGTGCCAGCAGCCTGACAGGGGAGGCCGAAGCTTTCTTT.

The chain joins TRBV9 to TRBJ1-4; D is perhaps TRBD1 (5 bases). Per germline, CDR1 SGDLS and CDR2 YYNGEE. This CDR3 has 14 residues. V was shortened by 0 bases and J by 8 bases, with 11 bases between the two germline ends. CDR3 coding DNA: TGTGCCAGCAGCGTAGGTTCGGAGGGGGAAAAACTGTTTTTT. Protein product: CASSVGSEGEKLFF.

This chain uses TRBV6-6 with TRBJ2-7; 10 bases match TRBD2. V lost 0 bases, J lost 4 bases, and 3 bases stayed unmatched. Germline V CDR1 and CDR2: MNHNY, SVGAGI (reference sequence). There are 15 residues in the CDR3. In nucleotides, the CDR3 is TGTGCCAGCAGTTACTCGAGGACTAGCGGTTACGAGCAGTACTTC. Its protein is CASSYSRTSGYEQYF.

This clone was seen a few times. This chain connects TRBV6-4 to TRBJ1-2, with 10 positions matching TRBD1. This CDR3 is 14 amino acids long. Looked up from germline, CDR1 is MRHNA and CDR2 is SNTAGT. V lost 6 bases and J lost 7; bases outside the gene matches: 8. The DNA of the CDR3 is TGTGCCAGCAGCGCCAACCGGGACAGGGGTGGCTACACCTTC. Translation gives CASSANRDRGGYTF.

This chain joins TRBV7-5 and TRBJ2-3; TRBD2, the table's D call, was not compared with the DNA. TRBV7-5 is designated a pseudogene. The length of the CDR3 is 16 residues. Written as DNA, the CDR3 is TGTGTCAGAACCACTTGGACTAGCGGGAGCCCGGATACGCAGTATTTT. Encoded protein: CVRTTWTSGSPDTQYF.

This clone was seen a handful of times. The rearrangement uses TRBV11-2 and TRBJ1-4; 8 nucleotides align to TRBD1. In germline, CDR1 is SGHAT, CDR2 FQNNGV. The CDR3 loop spans 15 amino acids. The V and J ends lost 5 bases and 1 base, in that order; junction bases with no gene match: 3. CDR3 DNA sequence: TGTGCCAGCAGCCCAGGACAGGGAACTAATGAAAAACTGTTTTTT. Encoded protein: CASSPGQGTNEKLFF.

The count of this clone is one. The chain recombines TRBV7-8 with TRBJ1-1, with 11 bases matching TRBD1. With 4 bases clipped from V and 5 bases from J, the junction kept 3 bases outside the gene matches. The CDR3 totals 14 residues. Germline CDR1 SGHVS, CDR2 FQNEAQ. The CDR3 reads CASSWGQGGTEAFF. In DNA, the CDR3 is TGTGCCAGCAGCTGGGGACAGGGGGGGACTGAAGCTTTCTTT.

The V call is TRBV27, the J call TRBJ1-5; TRBD1 matches 9 bases. V shed 6 bases, J shed 3 bases, and the junction held 9 bases outside the gene matches. From germline, CDR1 is MNHEY and CDR2 SMNVEV (reference sequence). The CDR3 is 16 residues long. Here the CDR3 reads CASSPTGQGYNQPQHF. The CDR3 bases are TGTGCCAGCAGCCCGACGGGACAGGGCTACAATCAGCCCCAGCATTTT.

The chain is built from TRBV6-5 and TRBJ1-2; D possibly corresponds to TRBD1 (5 bases). The CDR3 has 13 residues. Trimming stripped 2 bases from V and 3 bases from J, with 7 bases between. CDR1 is MNHEY and CDR2 is SVGAGI in the germline V gene. This CDR3 is CASSYTGDYGYTF. The CDR3, as DNA: TGTGCCAGCAGTTACACAGGAGACTATGGCTACACCTTC.

The chain recombines TRBV29-1 with TRBJ2-2; possible D gene TRBD2, 5 bases. CDR3 size: 15 residues. Germline V gene lookup returns CDR1 SQVTM and CDR2 ANQGSEA. V dropped 6 bases and J dropped 1 base, with 15 bases sitting between them. The CDR3 protein is CSVALSAVNTGELFF. The DNA of the CDR3 is TGCAGCGTCGCCCTTTCAGCGGTGAACACCGGGGAGCTGTTTTTT.